This passage covers 18 T cell receptor beta chains from one sample sequenced in a study of blood T cell repertoires in COVID-19. The table came from immunoSEQ multiplex PCR; TCRdb's copy has only in-frame clones and leaves some out. The sample records 110,000 to 150,000 clones, 80% to 90% being singletons. Sequencing was performed on peripheral blood. Receptor source: a woman aged 45-59 years with acute or convalescent COVID-19.

V and J are TRBV10-3 and TRBJ2-3; 8 positions match TRBD1. This CDR3 region has 14 residues. The germline gives CDR1 ENHRY, CDR2 SYGVKD. The ends lost 10 bases at V and 3 bases at J; junction bases unmatched: 9. CDR3 loop: CATDRDGRTDTQYF. As DNA, the CDR3 is TGTGCCACGGACAGGGATGGGAGAACAGATACGCAGTATTTT.

V is TRBV19 and J is TRBJ1-5, with TRBD1 as a possible D gene (5 bases). Germline loops: CDR1 LNHDA, CDR2 SQIVND (reference sequence). The germline V and J ends were trimmed by 4 bases and 2 bases, with 15 bases remaining between them. This CDR3 has 16 residues. The CDR3 loop reads CASSTSPRAGNQPQHF. CDR3 in DNA: TGTGCCAGTAGTACTAGTCCCAGGGCGGGCAATCAGCCCCAGCATTTT.

Of note for this clone: The sample carries other DNA sequences with the same CDR3. This chain links TRBV18 with TRBJ2-5; no clear D gene. From germline, CDR1 is KGHSH and CDR2 LQKENI. Deletions cut 2 bases from V and 2 bases from J, with 6 bases between. This CDR3 region has 13 residues. DNA of the CDR3: TGTGCCAGCTCACCAGGCCAACAAGAGACCCAGTACTTC. Translation: CASSPGQQETQYF.

V and J are TRBV4-2 and TRBJ2-5; D is ambiguous. V was clipped by 3 bases and J by 5 bases, with 13 bases between them. This CDR3 has 14 residues. The germline gives CDR1 LGHNA, CDR2 YNFKEQ. The CDR3 DNA reads TGTGCCAGCAGCCACCCGGGTCCCTGGGAGACCCAGTACTTC. Encoded protein: CASSHPGPWETQYF.

This rearrangement joins TRBV30 to TRBJ1-1, with D tentatively TRBD1 (5 bases). Germline values: CDR1 GTSNPN, CDR2 SVGIG (reference sequence). Trimming removed 2 bases from V and 1 base from J, with 8 bases in between. CDR3 length: 13 residues. The CDR3 sequence is CAWSPDRNTEAFF. Here the CDR3 DNA reads TGTGCCTGGAGTCCCGACAGGAACACTGAAGCTTTCTTT. The complete variable domain, with remaining parts taken from reference TRBV30 and TRBJ1-1, reads SQTIHQWPATLVQPVGSPLSLECTVEGTSNPNLYWYRQAAGRGLQLLFYSVGIGQISSEVPQNLSASRPQDRQFILSSKKLLLSDSGFYLCAWSPDRNTEAFFGQGTRLTVV.

The chain couples TRBV6-5 to TRBJ1-1; 9 bases are a match to TRBD1. The ends lost 6 bases at V and 2 bases at J; junction bases unmatched: 7. This CDR3 is 15 amino acids long. Germline CDR1 is MNHEY and CDR2 is SVGAGI. The CDR3 loop is CASRGQGTVNTEAFF. In nucleotides, the CDR3 is TGTGCCAGCAGGGGACAGGGAACGGTAAACACTGAAGCTTTCTTT.

This clone was observed a handful of times. This chain joins TRBV4-1 and TRBJ2-1; TRBD2 agrees at 8 bases. The CDR3 covers 15 residues. J was trimmed by 6 bases and V by 4 bases; bases with no gene match: 8. CDR1 MGHRA and CDR2 YSYEKL come from the germline V gene. CDR3 region: CASSLAGISPNEQFF. The CDR3 DNA reads as TGCGCCAGCAGCCTAGCGGGGATATCTCCCAATGAGCAGTTCTTC.

This chain connects TRBV18 to TRBJ1-5; 7 nucleotides agree with TRBD1. V dropped 3 bases and J dropped 9; count of bases not matched to a gene: 5. Germline V CDR1 and CDR2: KGHSH, LQKENI. This CDR3 spans 13 amino acids. Written as DNA, the CDR3 is TGTGCCAGCTCACCGGAGAGACAGGGGCCCCAGCATTTT. Its translation is CASSPERQGPQHF. Together with reference TRBV18 and TRBJ1-5, the CDR3 gives the full variable domain: NAGVMQNPRHLVRRRGQEARLRCSPMKGHSHVYWYRQLPEEGLKFMVYLQKENIIDESGMPKERFSAEFPKEGPSILRIQQVVRGDSAAYFCASSPERQGPQHFGDGTRLSIL.

This clone was seen a single time. This chain uses TRBV11-2 with TRBJ2-1; 7 nucleotides line up with TRBD2. The V segment lost 7 bases and the J segment 10 bases; nucleotides outside the gene matches: 13. This CDR3 comprises 14 residues. Germline CDR1 is SGHAT and CDR2 is FQNNGV. Here the CDR3 reads CASKSYLREPEQFF. CDR3 in DNA: TGTGCCAGCAAGTCCTATTTGCGGGAGCCCGAGCAGTTCTTC.

Note on this clone: Other nucleotide sequences in the sample specify the same CDR3. The chain has TRBV10-3 and TRBJ1-2, with 7 bases lining up with TRBD1. This CDR3 has 16 amino acids. Germline trimming cut 3 bases from V and 0 bases from J; bases unmatched to any gene: 7. Germline V lookup: CDR1 ENHRY, CDR2 SYGVKD. The CDR3 DNA follows: TGTGCCATCAGTGAAGGGCAGGGGGGTTCTAACTATGGCTACACCTTC. Translation: CAISEGQGGSNYGYTF.

This clone showed up just a few times. V is TRBV12-3 or TRBV12-4 and J is TRBJ1-2; D not resolved. Trimming left V 8 bases short and J 4 bases short, with 8 bases between. CDR3 length equals 11 residues. CDR3 sequence reads: CASERVYGYTF. CDR3 nucleotide sequence: TGTGCCAGCGAGAGAGTCTATGGCTACACCTTC.

CDR3 nucleotide sequence: TGTGCCAGCTCACAGGATTCGGCCGGACTTTATGGCTACACCTTC. Translation: CASSQDSAGLYGYTF. This rearrangement joins TRBV18 to TRBJ1-2; D not certain. Per germline, CDR1 KGHSH and CDR2 LQKENI. The CDR3 sequence is 15 residues long. V dropped 4 bases and J dropped 5 bases, with 17 bases sitting between them.

The V call is TRBV27, the J call TRBJ1-5, with D possibly TRBD1 on 6 matching bases. Germline V lookup: CDR1 MNHEY, CDR2 SMNVEV (reference sequence). This CDR3 has 16 amino acids. Deletions cut 6 bases from V and 4 bases from J, with 19 bases between. The CDR3: CASSRLGGPGNQPQHF. The CDR3, as DNA: TGTGCCAGCAGCCGTCTGGGGGGGCCCGGGAATCAGCCCCAGCATTTT.

This clone was seen only once. The gene calls are TRBV28 and TRBJ1-2, with D unresolved. V was cut by 4 bases and J by 4 bases, with 13 bases left in between. This CDR3 has 14 residues. Germline-derived CDR1 and CDR2 are MDHEN and SYDVKM. CDR3 amino acids: CASSSGSGIYGYTF. CDR3 in DNA: TGTGCCAGCAGTTCTGGGTCGGGTATCTATGGCTACACCTTC.

The chain links TRBV12-3 or TRBV12-4 to TRBJ1-1; TRBD1 might be the D (6 bases). Trimming removed 10 bases from V and 12 bases from J, with 18 bases in between. This CDR3 contains 11 residues. The CDR3 here is CATLQGPGSFF. CDR3 sequence (DNA): TGTGCCACCTTACAGGGACCTGGGTCTTTCTTT.

The CDR3 nucleotides are TGTGCCAGCAGCCCCCTGGGGGGTTCACCCCTCCACTTT. Encoded protein: CASSPLGGSPLHF. The chain recombines TRBV7-9 with TRBJ1-6, with a weak D call TRBD1 (5 bases). The V end was cut by 5 bases, the J end by 9 bases, with 11 bases between. Germline CDR1 reads SEHNR; CDR2 reads FQNEAQ (reference sequence). The CDR3 is 13 amino acids.

CDR3 region: CASSMWPNEQFF. DNA for the CDR3: TGTGCCAGTAGTATGTGGCCTAATGAGCAGTTCTTC. The rearrangement links TRBV19 to TRBJ2-1, with D uncertain. This CDR3 has 12 amino acids. Germline CDR1 reads LNHDA; CDR2 reads SQIVND (reference sequence). The germline V and J ends were trimmed by 3 bases and 7 bases, with 7 bases remaining between them. The full variable domain, in which reference TRBV19 and TRBJ2-1 provide the parts outside the CDR3, is DGGITQSPKYLFRKEGQNVTLSCEQNLNHDAMYWYRQDPGQGLRLIYYSQIVNDFQKGDIAEGYSVSREKKESFPLTVTSAQKNPTAFYLCASSMWPNEQFFGPGTRLTVL.

This chain joins TRBV18 and TRBJ1-1; the D is unclear. The CDR3 covers 16 residues. The V and J ends lost 3 bases and 0 bases respectively, with 14 bases between them. CDR1 and CDR2 from the germline V gene are KGHSH and LQKENI. CDR3 sequence: CASSPGSFSVNTEAFF. The CDR3 DNA sequence: TGTGCCAGCTCACCGGGGAGCTTTTCAGTGAACACTGAAGCTTTCTTT.